This T cell receptor (beta chain) was profiled in a study of shared clonotypes between healthy human individuals. This CDR3 comprises 13 residues. Trimming at V came to 5 bases and at J to 0 bases, leaving 4 bases not matched to a gene. CDR1 SQVTM and CDR2 ANQGSEA come from the germline V gene. The table lists this clone with a few counts. Assay used: immunoSEQ multiplex PCR; TCRdb lists only in-frame clones, some missing. The sample contains about 450,000 clones, around 79% of which appear only once. The chain is built from TRBV29-1 and TRBJ2-7; 7 bases fit TRBD1. This TCR was sampled from a woman between 40 and 55 years old in good health. Some clones in this sample may be carry-over from other donors' samples. The material sequenced was PBMCs. Here the CDR3 DNA reads TGCAGCGTTCGGGGACAGTCCTCCTACGAGCAGTACTTC. Translation gives CSVRGQSSYEQYF.